What follows are 8 T cell receptor beta chains derived from one specimen sequenced in a study of T cell responses to AZD1222 COVID-19 vaccine. Some clones are missing from TCRdb's copy, which holds only in-frame ones; the method was immunoSEQ multiplex PCR. The sample gives 80,000 to 95,000 clones, roughly 89% of which show up once; 2.8% is in the top ten. Material: peripheral blood, obtained on day 0 of MenACWY control vaccination. The source of these receptors is an adult in good health.

In this sample, this clone turned up a few times. The rearrangement joins TRBV7-2 to TRBJ1-5; 11 nucleotides match TRBD1. V shed 5 bases and J 2 bases; nucleotides not matched to a gene: 14. The germline V gene has CDR1 SGHTA and CDR2 FQGNSA. This CDR3 has 19 residues. For the CDR3, the DNA is TGTGCCAGCAGCACACATTACCGGGACAGGGGGAGAGGCAATCAGCCCCAGCATTTT. Its translation is CASSTHYRDRGRGNQPQHF.

The rearrangement links TRBV6-1 to TRBJ2-3; 8 nucleotides line up with TRBD2. Germline values: CDR1 MNHNS, CDR2 SASEGT. The CDR3 is made up of 17 amino acids. V trimming: 2 bases; J trimming: 1 base; junction bases outside the gene matches: 8. CDR3 sequence reads: CASSETIAGQGTDTQYF. CDR3 bases: TGTGCCAGCAGTGAAACAATAGCGGGGCAGGGCACAGATACGCAGTATTTT.

In the case of this clone: The same CDR3 is also encoded by other DNA sequences in this sample. The chain is built from TRBV5-5 and TRBJ1-1, with no clear D. The CDR3 sequence is 13 residues long. The V and J ends lost 2 bases and 2 bases respectively, with 7 bases between them. The germline V gene has CDR1 SGHKS and CDR2 YYEKEE (reference sequence). The CDR3 loop reads CASSLGLNTEAFF. For the CDR3, the DNA is TGTGCCAGCAGCTTAGGCCTCAACACTGAAGCTTTCTTT.

The rearrangement uses TRBV6-5 and TRBJ2-7, with D possibly TRBD1 on 6 matching bases. The germline V gene encodes CDR1 MNHEY and CDR2 SVGAGI. There are 12 residues in the CDR3. V shed 6 bases and J shed 5 bases, with 11 bases lying between them. CDR3 protein: CASSPQGNEQYF. The CDR3 coding sequence is TGTGCCAGCAGCCCACAGGGTAACGAGCAGTACTTC.

This clone was picked up one time. The V gene is TRBV11-2, the J gene TRBJ1-4; tentatively, D is TRBD1 (5 bases). The CDR3 contains 16 residues. Germline V gene lookup returns CDR1 SGHAT and CDR2 FQNNGV. The V end was cut by 6 bases, the J end by 0 bases, with 14 bases between. The CDR3 nucleotides are TGTGCCAGCAGTAGAAACAGGCCTGCAACTAATGAAAAACTGTTTTTT. Amino acids: CASSRNRPATNEKLFF.

This rearrangement joins TRBV10-3 to TRBJ1-1; perhaps TRBD1 as D (6 bases). V dropped 3 bases and J dropped 5 bases, with 10 bases sitting between them. Germline V gene lookup returns CDR1 ENHRY and CDR2 SYGVKD. The CDR3 totals 13 residues. The CDR3 spells CAISDGQGTEAFF. CDR3 bases: TGTGCCATCAGTGACGGTCAGGGGACTGAAGCTTTCTTT.

The chain is built from TRBV11-2 and TRBJ2-7; tentative D call: TRBD2 (7 bases). CDR1 SGHAT and CDR2 FQNNGV come from the germline V gene. The germline V and J ends were trimmed by 5 bases and 6 bases, with 23 bases remaining between them. The CDR3 is 16 residues long. The CDR3 region has the DNA TGTGCCAGCAGCCCGGGGGGCGGTCGGGTCCTTTCCGAGCAGTACTTC. It codes for CASSPGGGRVLSEQYF.

The chain carries TRBV4-3 and TRBJ2-5; D is possibly TRBD1 (5 bases). Germline V gene data show CDR1 as LGHNA and CDR2 as YSLEER. V was clipped by 0 bases and J by 5 bases, with 13 bases between them. The CDR3 length is 15 residues. Written as DNA, the CDR3 is TGCGCCAGCAGCCAAGACCTGGGGCGTGGGGAGACCCAGTACTTC. Translation: CASSQDLGRGETQYF.